The source of this T cell receptor (beta chain) is a study of early T cells in non-severe SARS-CoV-2 infection. Study as a whole: The sequenced material was bulk RNA from unsorted whole blood, and its chains were unpaired.

This clonotype occurred many times. The antigen is undetermined. Study results and caveats: Comparison of clonotypes with VDJdb favored anti-spike CD8 responses while missing private and CD4 specificities.

The CDR3 loop spans 12 amino acids. The V and J ends lost 0 bases and 7 bases respectively, with 1 base between them. Germline CDR1 is KGHSH and CDR2 is LQKENI. Each single cDNA molecule received a unique molecular identifier. One entry per CDR3 protein results from TCRdb running MiXCR on the 5' RACE reads. The sample yields 28,000 or so distinct CDR3 sequences, 3% to 4% seen once. The chain uses TRBV18 and TRBJ1-6; no clear D. The TCR was taken from an adult who was a healthcare worker with PCR-confirmed SARS-CoV-2 infection or an uninfected control (not recorded which). The sample consisted of whole blood. CDR3 in DNA: TGTGCCAGCTCACCACCGAATTCACCCCTCCACTTT. Amino acids: CASSPPNSPLHF. The full variable domain, completed using reference TRBV18 and TRBJ1-6, is NAGVMQNPRHLVRRRGQEARLRCSPMKGHSHVYWYRQLPEEGLKFMVYLQKENIIDESGMPKERFSAEFPKEGPSILRIQQVVRGDSAAYFCASSPPNSPLHFGNGTRLTVT.